These T cell receptor beta chains were read from a single sample in a study of blood T cell repertoires in COVID-19. The repertoire was sequenced with immunoSEQ multiplex PCR; TCRdb's copy has only in-frame clones and lacks some. The sample lists hundreds of thousands of clones, about nine tenths seen once, with 5.5% to 6.5% in the top ten. Sequencing was carried out using peripheral blood. The origin of the receptors is a man between 60 and 75 years old who had recovered from COVID-19. Each CDR3 is given with its conserved first and last residue. The order of the fields is V gene, D gene, clone size, J gene, CDR3 DNA, CDR3 protein. A D gene is named only where the DNA matches it firmly. Clone size appears in some rows only: once, few, many, or a class for an expanded clone.

V: TRBV6-5; D: NA; size: NA; J: TRBJ2-7; DNA: TGTGCCAGCAGTTTACGGGAGCCCGACGAGCAGTACTTC; CDR3: CASSLREPDEQYF
V: TRBV7-2; D: NA; size: NA; J: TRBJ1-1; DNA: TGTGCCAGCAGCTTAGATAGGCAGGGTATTGAAGCTTTCTTT; CDR3: CASSLDRQGIEAFF
V: TRBV5-1; D: NA; size: NA; J: TRBJ2-7; DNA: TGCGCCAGCAGCTTGGTTGCACTACCCTCTGCCTACGAGCAGTACTTC; CDR3: CASSLVALPSAYEQYF
V: TRBV6-9; D: NA; size: NA; J: TRBJ1-6; DNA: TGTGCCTCAGTCCAGGGCATTTCACCCCTCCACTTT; CDR3: CASVQGISPLHF
V: TRBV13; D: NA; size: NA; J: TRBJ1-1; DNA: TGTGCCAGCAGCTTAGGCCCAGGTGGCACTGAAGCTTTCTTT; CDR3: CASSLGPGGTEAFF
V: TRBV6-5; D: NA; size: NA; J: TRBJ1-2; DNA: TGTGCCAGCACCGTGACTGTGGGGGGGCTCTATGGCTACACCTTC; CDR3: CASTVTVGGLYGYTF
V: TRBV6-2/TRBV6-3; D: NA; size: NA; J: TRBJ2-7; DNA: TGTGCCAGCAGTTACACGGGACACTCAGCCTACGAGCAGTACTTC; CDR3: CASSYTGHSAYEQYF
V: TRBV7-8; D: NA; size: NA; J: TRBJ2-1; DNA: TGTGCCAGCAGCTTTGCGCGGCTAGCCTATGAGCAGTTCTTC; CDR3: CASSFARLAYEQFF
V: TRBV2; D: NA; size: NA; J: TRBJ2-3; DNA: TGTGCCAGCAGTGCTGCGACAGCAATGGATACGCAGTATTTT; CDR3: CASSAATAMDTQYF
V: TRBV5-6; D: NA; size: once; J: TRBJ1-1; DNA: TGTGCCAGCGAAAGATACGGGAACACTGAAGCTTTCTTT; CDR3: CASERYGNTEAFF
V: TRBV4-1; D: TRBD2; size: NA; J: TRBJ2-4; DNA: TGCGCCAGCGCCTACCGAACGGGGGGTCAAAACATTCAGTACTTC; CDR3: CASAYRTGGQNIQYF
V: TRBV15; D: NA; size: NA; J: TRBJ1-2; DNA: TGTGCCACCAGCAGAGATCGCGGTTTCTCTACGACCGGCTACACCTTC; CDR3: CATSRDRGFSTTGYTF
V: TRBV10-1; D: TRBD1; size: NA; J: TRBJ2-7; DNA: TGCGCCAGCAGCCGGGGACAGGGTAAATACGAGCAGTACTTC; CDR3: CASSRGQGKYEQYF
V: TRBV5-1; D: TRBD1; size: NA; J: TRBJ2-3; DNA: TGCGCCAGCAGCGCGGACAGGGGAAGCACAGATACGCAGTATTTT; CDR3: CASSADRGSTDTQYF
V: TRBV12-3/TRBV12-4; D: TRBD1; size: NA; J: TRBJ1-1; DNA: TGTGCCAGCAGTCGGACAGGGAGAACTGAAGCTTTCTTT; CDR3: CASSRTGRTEAFF
V: TRBV28; D: NA; size: NA; J: TRBJ2-3; DNA: TGTGCCAGCAGTCTCACCCAGGGGAGAAATTTGGCAGATACGCAGTATTTT; CDR3: CASSLTQGRNLADTQYF
V: TRBV25-1; D: TRBD2; size: NA; J: TRBJ2-3; DNA: TGTGCCAGCAGTGTGGGACTAGCGAGAACAGATACGCAGTATTTT; CDR3: CASSVGLARTDTQYF
V: TRBV18; D: TRBD1; size: NA; J: TRBJ2-3; DNA: TGTGCCAGCTCATCTCCGGACAGGGGGCTCGCAGATACGCAGTATTTT; CDR3: CASSSPDRGLADTQYF
V: TRBV6-5; D: TRBD1; size: NA; J: TRBJ1-4; DNA: TGTGCCAGCAGCTCCTCGGACAGGGTGGCTGAAAAACTGTTTTTT; CDR3: CASSSSDRVAEKLFF
V: TRBV7-3; D: NA; size: NA; J: TRBJ1-1; DNA: TGTGCCAGCAGCCAAGACAGGTGGAACACTGAAGCTTTCTTT; CDR3: CASSQDRWNTEAFF
V: TRBV19; D: NA; size: NA; J: TRBJ2-1; DNA: TGTGCCAGTACCAGGGGGGCGGGGACCTACAATGAGCAGTTCTTC; CDR3: CASTRGAGTYNEQFF
V: TRBV7-3; D: NA; size: NA; J: TRBJ2-7; DNA: TGTGCCAGCAGCTTGAGCCCAGGGGCCTTGAACGAGCAGTACTTC; CDR3: CASSLSPGALNEQYF
V: TRBV19; D: NA; size: NA; J: TRBJ2-3; DNA: TGTGCCACATCAACTCGGAGCACAGATACGCAGTATTTT; CDR3: CATSTRSTDTQYF
V: TRBV12-3/TRBV12-4; D: TRBD1; size: NA; J: TRBJ1-1; DNA: TGTGCCAGCAGTCAAACAGGGGGCACTGAAGCTTTCTTT; CDR3: CASSQTGGTEAFF
V: TRBV5-4; D: NA; size: NA; J: TRBJ1-1; DNA: TGTGCCAGCAGCTTCGTGGGGGCAGATGCTTTCTTT; CDR3: CASSFVGADAFF
V: TRBV19; D: TRBD2; size: NA; J: TRBJ2-5; DNA: TGTGCCAGTGTTAGCGGGAGGGCGGGCGAGACCCAGTACTTC; CDR3: CASVSGRAGETQYF
V: TRBV24-1; D: TRBD1; size: NA; J: TRBJ2-1; DNA: TGTGCCACCAGTGGCCTTAATGGACAGGGCGGATCCTACAATGAGCAGTTCTTC; CDR3: CATSGLNGQGGSYNEQFF
V: TRBV25-1; D: TRBD2; size: NA; J: TRBJ2-5; DNA: TGTGCCAGCAGACCAAGGTCGGGGGGGTCGGAGACCCAGTACTTC; CDR3: CASRPRSGGSETQYF
V: TRBV7-3; D: TRBD1; size: NA; J: TRBJ2-2; DNA: TGTGCCAGCAGTTTACAGGGGGCGCAAGCCGGGGAGCTGTTTTTT; CDR3: CASSLQGAQAGELFF
V: TRBV27; D: NA; size: NA; J: TRBJ1-4; DNA: TGTGCCAGCAGTTCCCGCCTGACAGCTCAAAATGAAAAACTGTTTTTT; CDR3: CASSSRLTAQNEKLFF
V: TRBV5-4; D: TRBD1; size: NA; J: TRBJ2-6; DNA: TGTGCCAGCAGCTTGCGGACAGGGATACCTGGGGCCAACGTCCTGACTTTC; CDR3: CASSLRTGIPGANVLTF
V: TRBV10-1; D: NA; size: NA; J: TRBJ2-7; DNA: TGCGCCAGCAGTGGAGGGCTTCCCTACGAGCAGTACTTC; CDR3: CASSGGLPYEQYF
V: TRBV6-5; D: NA; size: NA; J: TRBJ1-5; DNA: TGTGCCAGCAGGACCGGCGACAGTTACAATCAGCCCCAGCATTTT; CDR3: CASRTGDSYNQPQHF
V: TRBV18; D: NA; size: NA; J: TRBJ2-7; DNA: TGTGCCAGCTCACCATTGGGGAGCTCCTACGAGCAGTACTTC; CDR3: CASSPLGSSYEQYF
V: TRBV20-1; D: NA; size: NA; J: TRBJ2-4; DNA: TGCAGTGTTACGAGAGTAAACATTCAGTACTTC; CDR3: CSVTRVNIQYF
V: TRBV30; D: NA; size: NA; J: TRBJ1-6; DNA: TGTGCCTGGAGTGTGTCAGATAATTCACCCCTCCACTTT; CDR3: CAWSVSDNSPLHF
V: TRBV19; D: NA; size: NA; J: TRBJ2-7; DNA: TGTGCCAGTAGTCTCCGCGGGGACGGATCCTACGAGCAGTACTTC; CDR3: CASSLRGDGSYEQYF
V: TRBV24-1; D: TRBD2; size: NA; J: TRBJ2-6; DNA: TGTGCCACCAGTGATCCGGGACTAGCGACCAGCTCTGGGGCCAACGTCCTGACTTTC; CDR3: CATSDPGLATSSGANVLTF
V: TRBV9; D: TRBD2; size: NA; J: TRBJ2-7; DNA: TGTGCCAGCAGCCGCGACTGGGCGGGAGCTTACGAGCAGTACTTC; CDR3: CASSRDWAGAYEQYF
V: TRBV6-1; D: NA; size: NA; J: TRBJ1-1; DNA: TGTGCCAGCAGTGATACAGGGAACACTGAAGCTTTCTTT; CDR3: CASSDTGNTEAFF
V: TRBV7-8; D: TRBD1; size: NA; J: TRBJ2-7; DNA: TGTGCCAGCAGTCCCTTACCGGGACAGGGGTCAAACGAGCAGTACTTC; CDR3: CASSPLPGQGSNEQYF
V: TRBV28; D: NA; size: NA; J: TRBJ2-4; DNA: TGTGCCAGCAGTTCGACAGAGCTCGGAAACATTCAGTACTTC; CDR3: CASSSTELGNIQYF